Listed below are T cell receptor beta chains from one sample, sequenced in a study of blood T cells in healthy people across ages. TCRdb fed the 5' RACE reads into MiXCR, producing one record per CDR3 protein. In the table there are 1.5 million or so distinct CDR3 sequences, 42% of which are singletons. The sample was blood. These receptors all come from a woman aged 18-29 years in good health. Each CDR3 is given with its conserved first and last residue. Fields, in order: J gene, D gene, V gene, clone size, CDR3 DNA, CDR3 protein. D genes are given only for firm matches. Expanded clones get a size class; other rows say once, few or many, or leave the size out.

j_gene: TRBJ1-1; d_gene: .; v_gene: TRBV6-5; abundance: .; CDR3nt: TGTGCCAGCAGTTACAGGGGGGGCTTTTATCGGAACACTGAAGCTTTCTTT; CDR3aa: CASSYRGGFYRNTEAFF
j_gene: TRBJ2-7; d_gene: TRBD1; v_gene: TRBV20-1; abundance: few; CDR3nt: TGCAGTGCTAGAATAGGGACAGGGACCTACGAGCAGTACTTC; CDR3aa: CSARIGTGTYEQYF
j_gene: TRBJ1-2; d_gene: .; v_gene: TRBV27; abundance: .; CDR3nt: TGTGCCAGCAGTTTGAACGGGAGGGTTAACTATGGCTACACCTTC; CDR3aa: CASSLNGRVNYGYTF
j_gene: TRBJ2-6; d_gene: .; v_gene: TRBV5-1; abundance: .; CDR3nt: TGCGCCAGCAGCTTTGGGGGGCTCTTAGCTGGGGCCAACGTCCTGACTTTC; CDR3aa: CASSFGGLLAGANVLTF
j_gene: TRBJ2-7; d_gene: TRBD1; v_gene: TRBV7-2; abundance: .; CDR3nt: TGTGCCAGCACAGGGGGCGGGGTCTTCTACGAGCAGTACTTC; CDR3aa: CASTGGGVFYEQYF
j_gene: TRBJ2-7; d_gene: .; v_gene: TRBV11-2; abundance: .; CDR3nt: TGTGCCAGCAGCCCCTACGGGGGAGGCACCTACAATGAGCAGTACTTC; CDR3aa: CASSPYGGGTYNEQYF
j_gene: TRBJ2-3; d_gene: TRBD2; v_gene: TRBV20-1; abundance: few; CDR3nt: TGCAGTGCTACACCTAGCGGGATGAGCACAGATACGCAGTATTTT; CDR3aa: CSATPSGMSTDTQYF
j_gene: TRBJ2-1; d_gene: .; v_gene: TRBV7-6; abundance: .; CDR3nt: TGTGCCAGCAGCTTCGGGGGCGGGGGAGACTTCTACAATGAGCAGTTCTTC; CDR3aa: CASSFGGGGDFYNEQFF
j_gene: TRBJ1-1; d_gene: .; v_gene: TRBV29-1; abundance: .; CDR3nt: TGCAGCGTTGTAGCGGCGGGTGAAGCTTTCTTT; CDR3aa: CSVVAAGEAFF
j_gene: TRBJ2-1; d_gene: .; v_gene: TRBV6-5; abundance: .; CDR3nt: TGTGCCAGCAGTTACCCCGGATCTGATGAGCAGTTCTTC; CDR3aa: CASSYPGSDEQFF
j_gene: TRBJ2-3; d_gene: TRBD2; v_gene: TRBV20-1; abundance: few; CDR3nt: TGCAGTGCTAGAGATTGGGCTAGCGGGGGAGATACGCAGTATTTT; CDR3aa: CSARDWASGGDTQYF
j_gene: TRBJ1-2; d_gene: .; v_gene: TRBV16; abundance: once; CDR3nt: TGTGCCAGCAGCCAAAGCGGGGCAGTAGCTAACTATGGCTACACCTTC; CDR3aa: CASSQSGAVANYGYTF
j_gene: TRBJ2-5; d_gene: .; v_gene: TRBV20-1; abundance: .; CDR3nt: TGCAGTGCTAGTAAGGTCGAGGGGCGGGAGACCCAGTACTTC; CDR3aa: CSASKVEGRETQYF
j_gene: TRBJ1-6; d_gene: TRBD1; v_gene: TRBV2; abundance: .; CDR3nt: TGTGCCAGCAACCATGGGACAGATAATTCACCCCTCCACTTT; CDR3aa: CASNHGTDNSPLHF
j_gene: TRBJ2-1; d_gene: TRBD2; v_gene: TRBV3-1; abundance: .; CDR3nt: TGTGCCGGCAGCCAACGAGCTAGCGGGGGGATCAATGAGCAGTTCTTC; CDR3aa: CAGSQRASGGINEQFF
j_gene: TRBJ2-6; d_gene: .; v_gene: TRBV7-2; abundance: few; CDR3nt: TGTGCCAGCAGCTTAGATGTTATTATGCCAATCTCTGGGGCCAACGTCCTGACTTTC; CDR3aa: CASSLDVIMPISGANVLTF
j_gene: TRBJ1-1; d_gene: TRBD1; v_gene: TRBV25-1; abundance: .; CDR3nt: TGTGCCAGCAGTCCCCGGACAGGGCAGATGAACACTGAAGCTTTCTTT; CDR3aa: CASSPRTGQMNTEAFF
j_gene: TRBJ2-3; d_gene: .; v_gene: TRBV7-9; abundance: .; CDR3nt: TGTGCCAGCAGCTTAGGGGCGGGGTTTGGTACGCAGTATTTT; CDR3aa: CASSLGAGFGTQYF
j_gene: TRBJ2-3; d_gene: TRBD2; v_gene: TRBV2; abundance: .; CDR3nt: TGTGCCAGTGGGGGGGTGCTGTCAGATACGCAGTATTTT; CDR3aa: CASGGVLSDTQYF
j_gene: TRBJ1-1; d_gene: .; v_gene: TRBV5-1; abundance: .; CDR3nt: TGCGCCAGCAGCCCCCGGGTGGGGGCGACTGAAGCTTTCTTT; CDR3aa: CASSPRVGATEAFF
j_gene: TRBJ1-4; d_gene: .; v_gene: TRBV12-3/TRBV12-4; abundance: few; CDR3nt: TGTGCCAGCAGTCGAGGCGGTAATGAAAAACTGTTTTTT; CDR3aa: CASSRGGNEKLFF
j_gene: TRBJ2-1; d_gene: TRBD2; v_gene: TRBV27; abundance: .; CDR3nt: TGTGCCAGCAGTAAACTAGCGGGAGCTGTCAATGAGCAGTTCTTC; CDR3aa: CASSKLAGAVNEQFF
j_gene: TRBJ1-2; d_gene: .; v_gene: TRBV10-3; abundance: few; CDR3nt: TGTGCCACCGTCCGGGACGGCGTTCTCGACTACACCTTC; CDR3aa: CATVRDGVLDYTF
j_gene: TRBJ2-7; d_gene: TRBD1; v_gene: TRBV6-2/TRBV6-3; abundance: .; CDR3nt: TGTGCCAGCCATCGAACAGGGGATACCTACAATGAGCAGTACTTC; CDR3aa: CASHRTGDTYNEQYF
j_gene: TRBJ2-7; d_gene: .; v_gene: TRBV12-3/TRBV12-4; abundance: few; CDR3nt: TGTGCCAGCAGTCCCAGACTAGGCCGGAGACTATTTCCCTACGAGCAGTACTTC; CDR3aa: CASSPRLGRRLFPYEQYF
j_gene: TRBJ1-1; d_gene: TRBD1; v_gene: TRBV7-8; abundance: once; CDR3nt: TGTGACAGCAGGGGACAGGGATTGAACACTGAAGCTTTCTTT; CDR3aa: CDSRGQGLNTEAFF
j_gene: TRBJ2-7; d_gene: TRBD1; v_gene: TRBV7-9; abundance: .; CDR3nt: TGTGCCAGCACCGGACAGGGGTTCGAGCAGTACTTC; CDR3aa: CASTGQGFEQYF
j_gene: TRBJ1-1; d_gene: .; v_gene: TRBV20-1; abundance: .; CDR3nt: TGCAGTGCTCCGGACGGGGATAGAGCTTTCTTT; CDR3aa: CSAPDGDRAFF
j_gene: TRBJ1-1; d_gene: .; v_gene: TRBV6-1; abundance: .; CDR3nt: TGTGCCAGCAGTGCACGACCCCCGACTGAAGCTTTCTTT; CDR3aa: CASSARPPTEAFF
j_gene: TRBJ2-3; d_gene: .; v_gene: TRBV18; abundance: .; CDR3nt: TGTGCCAGCTCACCTACCGTCCCTAGCACAGATACGCAGTATTTT; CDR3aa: CASSPTVPSTDTQYF
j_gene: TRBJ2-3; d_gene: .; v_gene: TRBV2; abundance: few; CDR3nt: TGTGCCAGCAGGGGCGATGTTTCGACCCAGTATTTT; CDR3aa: CASRGDVSTQYF
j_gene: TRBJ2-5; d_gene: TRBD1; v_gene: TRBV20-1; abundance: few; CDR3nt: TGCAGTGCCACCCCCCGACAGGGCGCCACCACTCAAGAGACCCAGTACTTC; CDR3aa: CSATPRQGATTQETQYF
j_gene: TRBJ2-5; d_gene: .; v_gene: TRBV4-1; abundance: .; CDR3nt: TGCGCCAGCAGCCATCGCGACTCCCCAGGGACCCAGTACTTC; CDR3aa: CASSHRDSPGTQYF
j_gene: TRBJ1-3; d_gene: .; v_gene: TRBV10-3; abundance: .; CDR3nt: TGTGCCTCCTGGGGGGGATACTCTGGAAACACCATATATTTT; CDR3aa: CASWGGYSGNTIYF
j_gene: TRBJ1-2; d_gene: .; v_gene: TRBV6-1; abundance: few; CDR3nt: TGTGCCAGCAGTGAAGGGGCAGGTTTTCTCTATGGCTACACCTTC; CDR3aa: CASSEGAGFLYGYTF
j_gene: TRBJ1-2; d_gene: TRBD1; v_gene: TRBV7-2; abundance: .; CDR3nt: TGTGCCAGCAGCCCGTGGACAGGGTGTGTATATGGCTACACCTTC; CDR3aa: CASSPWTGCVYGYTF
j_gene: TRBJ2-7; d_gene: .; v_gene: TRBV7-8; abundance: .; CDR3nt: TGTGCCAGCAGCTTAGGAGACGCATTCTACGAGCAGTACTTC; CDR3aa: CASSLGDAFYEQYF
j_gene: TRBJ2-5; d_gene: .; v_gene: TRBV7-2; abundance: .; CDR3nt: TGTGCCAGCAGCTTAAATTCGGGGGGCGAGACCCAGTACTTC; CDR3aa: CASSLNSGGETQYF
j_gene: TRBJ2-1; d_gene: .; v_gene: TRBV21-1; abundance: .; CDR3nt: TGTGCCAGCAGCAAAGTGGGCGGGAGTCTCAATGAGCAGTTCTTC; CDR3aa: CASSKVGGSLNEQFF
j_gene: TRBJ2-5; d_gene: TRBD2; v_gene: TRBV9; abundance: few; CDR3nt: TGTGCCAGCAGCGTAGCGGGACTAGCGGGGAAAGAGACCCAGTACTTC; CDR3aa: CASSVAGLAGKETQYF
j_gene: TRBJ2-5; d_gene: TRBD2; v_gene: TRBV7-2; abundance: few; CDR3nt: TGTGCCAGCAGCACCCCGACTAGCGGTAAACTAGGGGAGCAGTACTTC; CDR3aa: CASSTPTSGKLGEQYF
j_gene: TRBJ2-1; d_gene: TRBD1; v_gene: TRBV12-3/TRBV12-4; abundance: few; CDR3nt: TGTGCCAGCAGGGGACAGGGGGGCTACAATGAGCAGTTCTTC; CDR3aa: CASRGQGGYNEQFF
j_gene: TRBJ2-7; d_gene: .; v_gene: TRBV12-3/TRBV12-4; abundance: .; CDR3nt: TGTGCCAGCAGTTACCCCCGTCCCTACGAGCAGTACTTC; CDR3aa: CASSYPRPYEQYF
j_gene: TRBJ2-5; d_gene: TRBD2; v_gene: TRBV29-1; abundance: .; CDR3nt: TGCGGCGTTGATTTAGCGGGAGGGCCAGAGACCCAGTACTTC; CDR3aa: CGVDLAGGPETQYF
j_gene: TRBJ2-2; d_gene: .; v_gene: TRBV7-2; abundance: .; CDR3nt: TGTGCCAGCAGCTTATCCATATTGAGGACCGGGGAGCTGTTTTTT; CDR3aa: CASSLSILRTGELFF
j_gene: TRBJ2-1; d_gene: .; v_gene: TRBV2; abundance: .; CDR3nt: TGTGCCAGCAGTGAAACTGGTAGCTCGGGGGCACATGAGCAGTTCTTC; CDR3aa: CASSETGSSGAHEQFF